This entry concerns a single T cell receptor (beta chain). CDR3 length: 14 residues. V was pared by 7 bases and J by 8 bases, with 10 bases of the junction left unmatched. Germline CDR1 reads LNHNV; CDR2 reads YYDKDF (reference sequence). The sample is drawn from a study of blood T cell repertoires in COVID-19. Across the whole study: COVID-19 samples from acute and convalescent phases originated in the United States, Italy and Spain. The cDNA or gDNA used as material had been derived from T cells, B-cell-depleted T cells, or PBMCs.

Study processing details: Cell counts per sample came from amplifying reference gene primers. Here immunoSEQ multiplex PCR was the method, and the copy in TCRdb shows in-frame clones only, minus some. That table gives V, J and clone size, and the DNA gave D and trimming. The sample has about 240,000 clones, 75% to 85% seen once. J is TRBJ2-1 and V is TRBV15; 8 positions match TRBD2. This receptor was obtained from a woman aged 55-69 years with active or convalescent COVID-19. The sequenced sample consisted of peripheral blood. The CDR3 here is CATTRGGARDEQFF. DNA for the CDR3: TGTGCCACCACCCGGGGGGGGGCCAGGGATGAGCAGTTCTTC.